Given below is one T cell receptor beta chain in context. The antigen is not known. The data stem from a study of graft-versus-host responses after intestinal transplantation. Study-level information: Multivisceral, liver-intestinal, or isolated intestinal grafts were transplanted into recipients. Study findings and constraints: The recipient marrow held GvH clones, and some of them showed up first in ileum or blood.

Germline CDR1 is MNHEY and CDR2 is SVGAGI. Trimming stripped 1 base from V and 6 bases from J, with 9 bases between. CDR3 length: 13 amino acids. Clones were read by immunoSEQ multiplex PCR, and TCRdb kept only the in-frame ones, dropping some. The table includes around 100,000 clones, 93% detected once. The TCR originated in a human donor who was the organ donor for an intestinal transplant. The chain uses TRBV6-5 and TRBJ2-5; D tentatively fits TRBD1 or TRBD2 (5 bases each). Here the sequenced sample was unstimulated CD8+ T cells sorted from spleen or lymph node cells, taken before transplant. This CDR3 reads CASSYWGSKTQYF. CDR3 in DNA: TGTGCCAGCAGTTACTGGGGGAGTAAGACCCAGTACTTC.